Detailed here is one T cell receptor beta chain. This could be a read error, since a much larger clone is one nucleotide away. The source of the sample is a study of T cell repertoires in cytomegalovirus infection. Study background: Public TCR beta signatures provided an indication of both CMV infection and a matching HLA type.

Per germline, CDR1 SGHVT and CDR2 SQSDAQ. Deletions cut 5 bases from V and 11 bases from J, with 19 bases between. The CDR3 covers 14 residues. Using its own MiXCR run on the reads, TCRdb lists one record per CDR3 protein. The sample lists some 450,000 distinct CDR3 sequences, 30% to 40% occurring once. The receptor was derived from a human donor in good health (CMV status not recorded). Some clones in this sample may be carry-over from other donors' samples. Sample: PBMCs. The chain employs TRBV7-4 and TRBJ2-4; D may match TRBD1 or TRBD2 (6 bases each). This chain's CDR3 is CASSLGGQVDVQYF. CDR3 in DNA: TGTGCCAGCAGCCTAGGGGGGCAAGTGGACGTTCAGTACTTC.